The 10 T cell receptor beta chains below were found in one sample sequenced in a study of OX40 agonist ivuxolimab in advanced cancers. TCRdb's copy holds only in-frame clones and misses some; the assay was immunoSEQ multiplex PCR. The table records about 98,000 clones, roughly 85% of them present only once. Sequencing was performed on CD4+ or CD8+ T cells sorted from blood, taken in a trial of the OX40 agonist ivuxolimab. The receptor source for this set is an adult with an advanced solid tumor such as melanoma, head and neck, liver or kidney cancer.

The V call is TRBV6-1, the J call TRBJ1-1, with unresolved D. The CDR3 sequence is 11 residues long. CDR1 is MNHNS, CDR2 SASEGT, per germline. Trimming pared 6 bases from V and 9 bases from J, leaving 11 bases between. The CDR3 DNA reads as TGTGCCAGCAGGGGAGATCGAAAAGCTTTCTTT. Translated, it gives CASRGDRKAFF.

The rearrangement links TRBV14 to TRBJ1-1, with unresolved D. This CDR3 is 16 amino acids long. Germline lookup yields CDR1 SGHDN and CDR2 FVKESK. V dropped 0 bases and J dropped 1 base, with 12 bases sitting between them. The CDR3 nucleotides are TGTGCCAGCAGCCAAGAGGCTTGGACGGGGAACACTGAAGCTTTCTTT. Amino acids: CASSQEAWTGNTEAFF.

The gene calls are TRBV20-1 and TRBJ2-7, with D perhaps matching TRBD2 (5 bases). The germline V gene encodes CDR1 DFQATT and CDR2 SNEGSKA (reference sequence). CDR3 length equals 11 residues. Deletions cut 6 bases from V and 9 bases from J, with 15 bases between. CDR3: CSAYELAGQYF. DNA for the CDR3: TGCAGTGCCTATGAGTTGGCGGGGCAGTACTTC.

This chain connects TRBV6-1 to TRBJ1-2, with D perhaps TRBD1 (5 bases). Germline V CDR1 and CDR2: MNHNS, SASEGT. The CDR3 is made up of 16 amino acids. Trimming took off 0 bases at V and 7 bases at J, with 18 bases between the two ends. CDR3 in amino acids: CASSEARSWRRGGYTF. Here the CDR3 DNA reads TGTGCCAGCAGTGAAGCTAGATCGTGGAGGAGGGGTGGCTACACCTTC.

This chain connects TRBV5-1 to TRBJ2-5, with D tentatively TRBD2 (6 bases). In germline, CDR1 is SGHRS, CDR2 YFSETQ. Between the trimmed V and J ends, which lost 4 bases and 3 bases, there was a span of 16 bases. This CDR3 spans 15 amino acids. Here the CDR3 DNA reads TGCGCCAGCAGCGCCGTGGGGGGTTCTGAAGAGACCCAGTACTTC. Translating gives CASSAVGGSEETQYF.

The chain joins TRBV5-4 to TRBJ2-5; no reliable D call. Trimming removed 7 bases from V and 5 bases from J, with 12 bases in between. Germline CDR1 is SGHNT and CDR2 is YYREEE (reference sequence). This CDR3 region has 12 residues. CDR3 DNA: TGTGCCAGCGGGAAAGAGGCGGAGACCCAGTACTTC. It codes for CASGKEAETQYF.

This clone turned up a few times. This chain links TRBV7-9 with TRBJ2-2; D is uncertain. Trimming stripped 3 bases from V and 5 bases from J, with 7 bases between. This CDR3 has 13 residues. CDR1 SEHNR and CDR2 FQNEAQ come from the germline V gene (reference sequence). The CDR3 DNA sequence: TGTGCCAGCAGCTTGAGGAATACCGGGGAGCTGTTTTTT. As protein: CASSLRNTGELFF. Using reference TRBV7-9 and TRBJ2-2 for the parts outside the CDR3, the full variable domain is DTGVSQNPRHKITKRGQNVTFRCDPISEHNRLYWYRQTLGQGPEFLTYFQNEAQLEKSRLLSDRFSAERPKGSFSTLEIQRTEQGDSAMYLCASSLRNTGELFFGEGSRLTVL.

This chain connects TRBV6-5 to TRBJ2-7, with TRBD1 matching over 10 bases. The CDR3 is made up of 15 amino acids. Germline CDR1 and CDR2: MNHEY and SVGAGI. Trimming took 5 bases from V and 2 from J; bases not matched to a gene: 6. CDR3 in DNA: TGTGCCAGCAGTACCCCGGGACAGGGGCCCTACGAGCAGTACTTC. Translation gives CASSTPGQGPYEQYF.

CDR3 region: CASSVVGGHGYTF. DNA of the CDR3: TGTGCCAGCAGCGTAGTGGGGGGCCATGGCTACACCTTC. The chain employs TRBV9 and TRBJ1-2, with D maybe TRBD1 (6 bases). Germline V lookup: CDR1 SGDLS, CDR2 YYNGEE. The length of the CDR3 is 13 residues. The germline V and J ends were trimmed by 0 bases and 6 bases, with 9 bases remaining between them.

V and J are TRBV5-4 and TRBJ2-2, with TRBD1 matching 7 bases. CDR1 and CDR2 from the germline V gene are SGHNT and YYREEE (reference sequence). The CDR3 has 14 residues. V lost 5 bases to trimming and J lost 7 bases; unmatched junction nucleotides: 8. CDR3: CASRDDRVGGELFF. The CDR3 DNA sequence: TGTGCCAGCAGGGACGACAGGGTTGGCGGGGAGCTGTTTTTT.